This is a list of T cell receptor beta chains from one sample in a study of siplizumab effects on memory and regulatory T cells. Profiling relied on immunoSEQ multiplex PCR, and the TCRdb table lists in-frame clones only, not all of them. The sample has about 72,000 clones, roughly nine tenths seen once. The sequenced sample consisted of CD8+ T cells sorted from blood. The receptor set was obtained from a human donor in good health. CDR3s include the opening cysteine and the closing phenylalanine or tryptophan. Each record gives: V gene, D gene, J gene, clone size, CDR3 protein, CDR3 DNA. D genes are given only for firm matches. Size tells how often a clone was seen (once, few, many) or the class of an expanded clone, and some rows leave it out.

TRBV2,TRBD1,TRBJ2-7,.,CASTQEVGQGLEQYF,TGTGCCAGCACCCAAGAGGTGGGACAGGGTCTCGAGCAGTACTTC
TRBV5-1,.,TRBJ1-1,.,CASSGLQGRDTEAFF,TGCGCCAGCAGCGGACTCCAGGGTCGGGACACTGAAGCTTTCTTT
TRBV5-5,.,TRBJ1-1,.,CASSHGTADEAFF,TGTGCCAGCAGTCATGGGACTGCGGATGAAGCTTTCTTT
TRBV2,.,TRBJ2-5,.,CATQNGPGAQTQYF,TGTGCCACCCAGAATGGGCCAGGGGCACAGACCCAGTACTTC
TRBV7-2,TRBD1,TRBJ2-2,.,CASRAGTGSGELFF,TGTGCCAGCAGAGCCGGGACAGGCTCCGGGGAGCTGTTTTTT
TRBV19,TRBD1,TRBJ1-1,.,CASSLSGGGNTEAFF,TGTGCCAGTAGTCTTTCAGGGGGCGGGAACACTGAAGCTTTCTTT
TRBV4-2,TRBD2,TRBJ2-5,few,CASSQEAGGQETQYF,TGTGCCAGCAGCCAAGAAGCGGGGGGGCAAGAGACCCAGTACTTC
TRBV7-9,.,TRBJ2-6,.,CASSSDSYSGANVLTF,TGTGCCAGCAGCTCGGACAGCTACTCTGGGGCCAACGTCCTGACTTTC
TRBV7-9,.,TRBJ2-7,.,CASSFLGGEQYF,TGTGCCAGCAGCTTTCTCGGAGGCGAGCAGTACTTC
TRBV18,.,TRBJ2-1,.,CASSETGSHEQFF,TGTGCCAGCTCAGAAACAGGGAGCCATGAGCAGTTCTTC
TRBV6-4,.,TRBJ1-1,once,CASSVGRFTEAFF,TGTGCCAGCAGTGTTGGCCGTTTCACTGAAGCTTTCTTT
TRBV27,.,TRBJ2-3,.,CASSLGDTQYF,TGTGCCAGCAGTTTAGGGGATACGCAGTATTTT
TRBV7-9,TRBD1,TRBJ1-2,.,CASSFRDSLPYGYTF,TGTGCCAGCAGCTTCCGGGACAGCCTTCCCTATGGCTACACCTTC
TRBV9,.,TRBJ1-4,.,CASSPRDTEKLFF,TGTGCCAGCAGCCCCCGGGACACAGAAAAACTGTTTTTT
TRBV19,.,TRBJ1-4,once,CASSIPGPEKLFF,TGTGCCAGTAGTATCCCCGGCCCTGAAAAACTGTTTTTT
TRBV5-4,.,TRBJ2-7,.,CASSLARGYEQYF,TGTGCCAGCAGCTTGGCCCGCGGGTACGAGCAGTACTTC
TRBV21-1,.,TRBJ2-7,.,CASRKQGESYEQYF,TGTGCCAGCAGGAAACAGGGGGAGTCTTACGAGCAGTACTTC
TRBV10-3,TRBD1,TRBJ2-7,.,CAICQGTGVYEQYF,TGTGCCATTTGCCAAGGGACAGGGGTCTACGAGCAGTACTTC
TRBV5-6,.,TRBJ2-7,.,CASSFGPAGYEQYF,TGTGCCAGCAGCTTCGGTCCCGCCGGCTACGAGCAGTACTTC
TRBV6-6,.,TRBJ2-5,.,CASSYSVRAETQYF,TGTGCCAGCAGTTACTCGGTGAGGGCGGAGACCCAGTACTTC
TRBV7-2,TRBD2,TRBJ2-1,.,CASSLGGTSSIEQFF,TGTGCCAGCAGCTTAGGAGGGACTAGTAGTATCGAGCAGTTCTTC
TRBV4-1,TRBD2,TRBJ2-3,.,CASSQEGPFSGSVGTDTQYF,TGCGCCAGCAGCCAAGAAGGCCCTTTTAGCGGGAGTGTAGGCACAGATACGCAGTATTTT
TRBV9,TRBD2,TRBJ2-5,.,CASSVDPGTSETQYF,TGTGCCAGCAGCGTAGACCCCGGGACTAGTGAGACCCAGTACTTC
TRBV19,.,TRBJ1-1,.,CASSIPGSYTEAFF,TGTGCCAGTAGTATACCGGGGAGCTACACTGAAGCTTTCTTT
TRBV2,TRBD1,TRBJ2-7,.,CAGADRTSYEQYF,TGTGCCGGCGCGGACAGGACCTCCTACGAGCAGTACTTC
TRBV7-9,.,TRBJ2-5,.,CASSLVDTPGETQYF,TGTGCCAGCAGCTTGGTGGACACTCCTGGGGAGACCCAGTACTTC
TRBV19,.,TRBJ2-7,.,CASSIVANYEQYF,TGTGCCAGTAGTATAGTAGCCAACTACGAGCAGTACTTC
TRBV6-6,.,TRBJ1-5,.,CASREQSNQPQHF,TGTGCCAGCAGGGAGCAGTCGAATCAGCCCCAGCATTTT
TRBV2,.,TRBJ2-2,medium-sized,CASSEGTVNTGELFF,TGTGCCAGCAGTGAAGGGACAGTGAACACCGGGGAGCTGTTTTTT
TRBV9,TRBD1,TRBJ2-7,.,CASSGAGGEPYEQYF,TGTGCCAGCAGCGGTGCAGGGGGTGAACCCTACGAGCAGTACTTC
TRBV14,.,TRBJ2-3,.,CASNHYSTADTQYF,TGTGCCAGCAACCACTACTCAACCGCAGATACGCAGTATTTT
TRBV19,.,TRBJ1-1,.,CASGVGNTEAFF,TGTGCCAGTGGGGTCGGGAACACTGAAGCTTTCTTT
TRBV9,.,TRBJ2-1,.,CASSVDLGAGDEQFF,TGTGCCAGCAGCGTAGATTTGGGGGCTGGGGATGAGCAGTTCTTC
TRBV11-2,TRBD2,TRBJ2-4,.,CASSLESASGRDPGYF,TGTGCCAGCAGCTTAGAATCCGCTAGCGGGAGGGACCCAGGGTACTTC
TRBV10-2,TRBD1,TRBJ2-5,.,CASSETGGEAETQYF,TGCGCCAGCAGTGAGACAGGGGGCGAGGCAGAGACCCAGTACTTC
TRBV7-8,.,TRBJ2-2,.,CASSPTAFTGELFF,TGTGCCAGCAGCCCCACGGCTTTCACCGGGGAGCTGTTTTTT